This T cell receptor beta chain was captured by sequencing in a study of CD8+ T cells in alopecia areata. Following RNA extraction, reverse transcription yielded cDNA that acted as the sequencing template. The repertoire was sequenced with immunoSEQ multiplex PCR; TCRdb's copy has only in-frame clones and lacks some. The table has 140,000 to 150,000 clones, 45% to 60% seen once; the top ten hold more than 15%. The CDR3 contains 13 residues. The germline V gene has CDR1 MNHEY and CDR2 SVGAGI. The V and J ends lost 1 base and 3 bases respectively, with 6 bases between them. Stated treatment: oral pan-JAK inhibitor, 5-10 mg twice daily.

The sample consisted of CD8+ T cells sorted from blood, taken at week 4, from a patient treated with tofacitinib. The source is a human donor with alopecia areata. The J gene is TRBJ1-1, the V gene TRBV6-5; D remains unclear. Written as DNA, the CDR3 is TGTGCCAGCAGTTACTTAGGTGACACTGAAGCTTTCTTT. It translates to CASSYLGDTEAFF.